Listed below are T cell receptor beta chains from one sample, sequenced in a study of blood T cell repertoires in COVID-19. The repertoire was sequenced with immunoSEQ multiplex PCR; TCRdb's copy has only in-frame clones and lacks some. This sample has about 200,000 clones, with 80% to 90% found just once. Specimen: peripheral blood. These receptors all stem from a man in his forties or fifties with acute or convalescent COVID-19. Both conserved end residues are part of each CDR3. Each record gives: clone size, J gene, D gene, V gene, CDR3 DNA, CDR3 protein. D genes are given only for firm matches. The size of a clone is reported for some rows only, either as once, few or many, or as a class for expanded clones.

. | TRBJ1-3 | TRBD1 | TRBV9 | TGTGCCAGCAGCAGGACAGGCTCGGGACAGTCACACTCTGGAAACATCATATATTTT | CASSRTGSGQSHSGNIIYF
once | TRBJ1-2 | . | TRBV5-1 | TGCGCCAGCAGCTTGGGTACAGGGAATCGGGATGGCTACACCTTC | CASSLGTGNRDGYTF
. | TRBJ1-5 | TRBD1 | TRBV6-6 | TGTGCCAGCCTCCCCGGGGCCCGACAGGGTCAGCCCCAGCATTTT | CASLPGARQGQPQHF
. | TRBJ2-7 | . | TRBV18 | TGTGCCAGCTCAAAAGTACAGGGAAGTGCGGCTTACGAGCAGTACTTC | CASSKVQGSAAYEQYF
. | TRBJ2-7 | TRBD1 | TRBV28 | TGTGCCAGCGTCGGTCCTTATCGCGGGACAGGGTTGGAGGAGCAGTACTTC | CASVGPYRGTGLEEQYF
. | TRBJ1-2 | . | TRBV7-2 | TGTGCCAGCAGCTTAGCCGGACACCAAGCGTCCTATGGCTACACCTTC | CASSLAGHQASYGYTF
. | TRBJ1-2 | . | TRBV4-1 | TGCGCCAGCAGCCGTTTTACAGGGTGGGGTGGCTACACCTTC | CASSRFTGWGGYTF
. | TRBJ1-2 | . | TRBV5-6 | TGTGCCAGCAGCTTGGATGGGACAACCTATGGCTACACCTTC | CASSLDGTTYGYTF
. | TRBJ1-2 | . | TRBV6-5 | TGTGCCAGCAGCCCCGGAGGTAACTATGGCTACACCTTC | CASSPGGNYGYTF
. | TRBJ1-4 | . | TRBV25-1 | TGTGCCAGCAGCGACGCGGGGCGGGAAAAACTGTTTTTT | CASSDAGREKLFF
. | TRBJ1-2 | TRBD1 | TRBV7-2 | TGTGCCAGCAGCTTAAACAGGGGTAGGCGCGGCTATGGCTACACCTTC | CASSLNRGRRGYGYTF
few | TRBJ1-5 | . | TRBV6-5 | TGTGCCAGCCATGCCGGGACACCGAAGAATCAGCCCCAGCATTTT | CASHAGTPKNQPQHF
. | TRBJ1-5 | . | TRBV14 | TGTGCCAGCAGCCCAAGGGGTTTCAATCAGCCCCAGCATTTT | CASSPRGFNQPQHF
. | TRBJ1-5 | . | TRBV30 | TGTGCCTGGGGCGCCCGGGGCAATCAGCCCCAGCATTTT | CAWGARGNQPQHF
. | TRBJ2-1 | TRBD1 | TRBV5-4 | TGTGCCAGCAGCTTGGCAGGGGGTAATGAGCAGTTCTTC | CASSLAGGNEQFF
few | TRBJ1-6 | . | TRBV9 | TGTGCCAGCAGCGTAGGGGGCGCGGGAAGCTCCTATAATTCACCCCTCCACTTT | CASSVGGAGSSYNSPLHF
once | TRBJ1-1 | . | TRBV19 | TGTGCCAGTAGGCCGAAGACAACGAACACTGAAGCTTTCTTT | CASRPKTTNTEAFF
. | TRBJ2-7 | . | TRBV30 | TGTGCCTGGAGTAACAGCTGGCACTACGAGCAGTACTTC | CAWSNSWHYEQYF
once | TRBJ2-7 | TRBD1 | TRBV6-5 | TGTGCCAGCAGCCCCGACAGGGGAATGCACGAGCAGTACTTC | CASSPDRGMHEQYF
. | TRBJ1-2 | . | TRBV10-2 | TGCGCCAGCAGTGATGGGTCGCGCCGGGACTATGGCTACACCTTC | CASSDGSRRDYGYTF
. | TRBJ1-5 | . | TRBV6-5 | TGTGCCAGCAGATCGGACAGATTGCAGCCCCAGCATTTT | CASRSDRLQPQHF
. | TRBJ2-5 | TRBD2 | TRBV4-1 | TGCGCCAGCAGCCAAGATCGGGTAATAGCGGGGGGTGAGACCCAGTACTTC | CASSQDRVIAGGETQYF
. | TRBJ1-2 | TRBD1 | TRBV5-6 | TGTGCCAGCAGACCACCGAAAGACAGGGGATACTATGGCTACACCTTC | CASRPPKDRGYYGYTF
. | TRBJ1-1 | . | TRBV5-1 | TGCGCCAGCAGCCGCTCAGGGAATACGATACAGAACACTGAAGCTTTCTTT | CASSRSGNTIQNTEAFF
many | TRBJ2-7 | . | TRBV4-1 | TGCGCCAGCAGCCCTCTCCTTTCGGGACAAGTTTACGAGCAGTACTTC | CASSPLLSGQVYEQYF
. | TRBJ2-7 | TRBD1 | TRBV5-6 | TGTGCCAGCAGCTTTTCAGGACAGGTCCACTACGAGCAGTACTTC | CASSFSGQVHYEQYF
. | TRBJ1-1 | . | TRBV11-2 | TGTGCCAGCAGCTTCACAGATACTTCAACTGAAGCTTTCTTT | CASSFTDTSTEAFF
once | TRBJ2-5 | TRBD2 | TRBV29-1 | TGCAGCGTTGAATCGCGGACTAGCATCGAGACCCAGTACTTC | CSVESRTSIETQYF
. | TRBJ1-2 | . | TRBV6-1 | TGTGCCAGCAGTGAAGCGCTGTTAGGGCAGGGAAAAGGCTACACCTTC | CASSEALLGQGKGYTF
. | TRBJ2-1 | TRBD1 | TRBV30 | TGTGCCTGGAGCCAGGGGGCTCAACAGTTCTTC | CAWSQGAQQFF
once | TRBJ2-1 | TRBD1 | TRBV9 | TGTGCCAGCAGCGTAGCTCATCCGGGACAGGGGGCAGGGGAGCAGTTCTTC | CASSVAHPGQGAGEQFF
. | TRBJ1-2 | . | TRBV11-2 | TGTGCCAGCAGCTTAGATTTGCGCGGCTATGGCTACACCTTC | CASSLDLRGYGYTF
. | TRBJ2-7 | TRBD1 | TRBV23-1 | TGCGCCAGCAGTCAATGGGGACAGGGGATGAGAACCTACGAGCAGTACTTC | CASSQWGQGMRTYEQYF
. | TRBJ1-6 | . | TRBV6-2/TRBV6-3 | TGTGCCAGCAGCCCTGGTCGCTTGAGCTCCTATAATTCACCCCTCCACTTT | CASSPGRLSSYNSPLHF
. | TRBJ1-6 | . | TRBV12-3/TRBV12-4 | TGTGCCAGCAGTTTGGGGGGGGTTCTACCCCTCCACTTT | CASSLGGVLPLHF
. | TRBJ1-1 | . | TRBV19 | TGTGCCAGTAGAACGGGGTACACTGAAGCTTTCTTT | CASRTGYTEAFF
. | TRBJ2-1 | TRBD2 | TRBV9 | TGTGCCAGCAGCCCCTCGACTAGCGGATACAATGAGCAGTTCTTC | CASSPSTSGYNEQFF
. | TRBJ2-7 | TRBD2 | TRBV11-1 | TGTGCCAGCAGCCACGGGACTAGCGGGGGGAGGCCGCAGTACTTC | CASSHGTSGGRPQYF
. | TRBJ2-6 | . | TRBV5-1 | TGCGCCAGCAGCTCCCTAGCCGACTCTGGGGCCAACGTCCTGACTTTC | CASSSLADSGANVLTF
. | TRBJ1-1 | TRBD1 | TRBV29-1 | TGCAGCGTTGTCCCGACTTTACCGGGACAGGGGCTATACACTGAAGCTTTCTTT | CSVVPTLPGQGLYTEAFF
. | TRBJ1-4 | TRBD1 | TRBV13 | TGTGCCAGCAGGCAAACAGGGGTAATCGAAAAACTGTTTTTT | CASRQTGVIEKLFF
. | TRBJ2-1 | . | TRBV12-3/TRBV12-4 | TGTGCCAGCAGTTTGAGCAGGCCCAATGAGCAGTTCTTC | CASSLSRPNEQFF
. | TRBJ2-1 | TRBD2 | TRBV6-4 | TGTGCCAGCAGTGACTCCGGACTAGCCCCATTCAATGAGCAGTTCTTC | CASSDSGLAPFNEQFF
. | TRBJ2-7 | . | TRBV7-7 | TGTGCCAGCAGCTTAGAGGGCGACAGCTACGAGCAGTACTTC | CASSLEGDSYEQYF
few | TRBJ2-7 | . | TRBV2 | TGTGCCAGCACCAATCCCATCAATCCCTACGAGCAGTACTTC | CASTNPINPYEQYF
. | TRBJ1-1 | . | TRBV19 | TGTGCCAGTAAAACCCTTGAGGGGAACACTGAAGCTTTCTTT | CASKTLEGNTEAFF
. | TRBJ1-1 | TRBD1 | TRBV11-2 | TGTGCCAGCAGCTTGGGACAGATGAACACTGAAGCTTTCTTT | CASSLGQMNTEAFF
. | TRBJ2-7 | . | TRBV5-8 | TGTGCCAGCAGCGCGCGGGACCGAACCTCCTACGAGCAGTACTTC | CASSARDRTSYEQYF
few | TRBJ2-2 | . | TRBV28 | TGTGCCACCGGACCCCTCAGGGGCTCCGGGGAGCTGTTTTTT | CATGPLRGSGELFF
once | TRBJ1-1 | . | TRBV7-9 | TGTGCCACCTATCGAGGGGGTCTTGCCACTGAAGCTTTCTTT | CATYRGGLATEAFF
. | TRBJ1-5 | TRBD1 | TRBV7-6 | TGTGCCAGCCACTTCGGACAGGGGCCAAATCAGCCCCAGCATTTT | CASHFGQGPNQPQHF
. | TRBJ1-5 | TRBD1 | TRBV27 | TGTGCCAGCAGTTTATCAGCAGGGGGTCAAAGCAATCAGCCCCAGCATTTT | CASSLSAGGQSNQPQHF